These 11 T cell receptor beta chains came from one sample sequenced in a study of T cell responses to AZD1222 COVID-19 vaccine. Clones were sequenced by immunoSEQ multiplex PCR, and TCRdb holds only the in-frame ones, with some missing. The table records roughly 150,000 clones, under 95% of them present only once. The material was peripheral blood, obtained on day 0 of AZD1222 vaccination. Receptor source: an adult in good health.

The chain links TRBV7-2 to TRBJ2-7; either TRBD1 or TRBD2 may supply D (6 bases each). The CDR3 sequence is 14 residues long. V was clipped by 1 base and J by 3 bases, with 10 bases between them. From germline, CDR1 is SGHTA and CDR2 FQGNSA. The CDR3 spells CASSLGGAVYEQYF. The CDR3 nucleotides read TGTGCCAGCAGCTTAGGGGGGGCGGTCTACGAGCAGTACTTC.

The chain joins TRBV4-3 to TRBJ1-2; D remains unclear. This CDR3 spans 15 amino acids. V was pared by 1 base and J by 7 bases, with 16 bases between. Germline V gene data show CDR1 as LGHNA and CDR2 as YSLEER. The CDR3 reads CASSQGQAVGGGYTF. DNA for the CDR3: TGCGCCAGCAGCCAAGGCCAGGCAGTCGGCGGTGGCTACACCTTC.

Comments on this clone: Because it lacks the conserved phenylalanine or tryptophan at the end, this CDR3 is likely a read error. V usage is TRBV2 and J usage is TRBJ2-3; the D gene is possibly TRBD1 (6 bases). The CDR3 is made up of 15 amino acids. Trimming cost V 4 bases and J 0 bases, with 11 bases left between them. The germline V gene encodes CDR1 SNHLY and CDR2 FYNNEI. In nucleotides, the CDR3 is TGTGCCAGCAGTGCCGGGACATCTAGCACAGATACGCAGTATCTT. It specifies CASSAGTSSTDTQYL.

This clone was counted only a few times. V is TRBV5-5 and J is TRBJ1-2; D might be TRBD1 (5 bases). CDR1 and CDR2 (germline): SGHKS, YYEKEE (reference sequence). Trimming removed 2 bases from V and 5 bases from J, with 7 bases in between. The CDR3 covers 12 residues. The CDR3 loop reads CASSFQGYGYTF. CDR3 nucleotides: TGTGCCAGCAGCTTTCAGGGTTATGGCTACACCTTC.

V usage is TRBV2 and J usage is TRBJ2-2; D assignment may be TRBD1 or TRBD2 (5 bases each). There are 14 residues in the CDR3. Germline V gives CDR1 SNHLY, CDR2 FYNNEI. V dropped 6 bases and J dropped 8 bases, with 16 bases sitting between them. The CDR3 spells CASRPGSGHGELFF. The CDR3, as DNA: TGTGCCAGCAGGCCGGGGAGCGGACATGGGGAGCTGTTTTTT.

This chain uses TRBV9 with TRBJ2-7; D ambiguous. Trimming took off 4 bases at V and 3 bases at J, with 8 bases between the two ends. CDR1 SGDLS and CDR2 YYNGEE come from the germline V gene. The CDR3 spans 12 residues. The CDR3 protein is CASSSSRYEQYF. As DNA, the CDR3 is TGTGCCAGCAGCTCCTCGCGCTACGAGCAGTACTTC. Combining the CDR3 with reference TRBV9 and TRBJ2-7 gives the whole variable domain DSGVTQTPKHLITATGQRVTLRCSPRSGDLSVYWYQQSLDQGLQFLIQYYNGEERAKGNILERFSAQQFPDLHSELNLSSLELGDSALYFCASSSSRYEQYFGPGTRLTVT.

The V and J genes are TRBV6-5 and TRBJ2-5, with 7 nucleotides matching TRBD2. The J segment lost 5 bases and the V segment lost 6 bases, leaving 6 bases of the junction unmatched. From germline, CDR1 is MNHEY and CDR2 SVGAGI. This CDR3 has 13 residues. The CDR3 bases are TGTGCCAGCAGGAGCGGGATTCGGGAGACCCAGTACTTC. It yields the protein CASRSGIRETQYF.

This clone appeared a single time. J is TRBJ1-1 and V is TRBV4-2; the D gene is possibly TRBD1 (6 bases). Trimming pared 4 bases from V and 0 bases from J, leaving 9 bases between. The CDR3 is 14 amino acids. Germline-derived CDR1 and CDR2 are LGHNA and YNFKEQ. CDR3 in amino acids: CASSPTGMNTEAFF. In DNA form, the CDR3 reads TGTGCCAGCAGCCCGACAGGAATGAACACTGAAGCTTTCTTT.

The chain uses TRBV6-5 and TRBJ1-2, with TRBD1 as a possible D gene (6 bases). The V end lost 6 bases, the J end lost 8 bases, and 16 bases lay between the germline ends. The CDR3 has 13 residues. Germline V gene sequence: CDR1 MNHEY, CDR2 SVGAGI. The CDR3 DNA is TGTGCCAGCAGCTCACGGGACACTGGGGGCTACACCTTC. It specifies CASSSRDTGGYTF.

This clone appeared a single time. The chain combines TRBV7-9 with TRBJ1-2, with D hard to call. CDR3 length: 13 amino acids. Germline V gene lookup returns CDR1 SEHNR and CDR2 FQNEAQ (reference sequence). Between the trimmed V and J ends, which lost 5 bases and 8 bases, there was a span of 15 bases. The CDR3 DNA reads TGTGCCAGCAGCCCCTCCCGGTCCGCGGGCTACACCTTC. It specifies CASSPSRSAGYTF.

The chain combines TRBV2 with TRBJ1-1, with D maybe TRBD1 (5 bases). The V gene's germline CDR1 is SNHLY and CDR2 FYNNEI. The CDR3 is made up of 13 amino acids. V lost 3 bases and J 3 bases, leaving 8 bases between the germline ends. This CDR3 reads CASSDREDTEAFF. CDR3 nucleotides: TGTGCCAGCAGTGACAGGGAGGACACTGAAGCTTTCTTT.